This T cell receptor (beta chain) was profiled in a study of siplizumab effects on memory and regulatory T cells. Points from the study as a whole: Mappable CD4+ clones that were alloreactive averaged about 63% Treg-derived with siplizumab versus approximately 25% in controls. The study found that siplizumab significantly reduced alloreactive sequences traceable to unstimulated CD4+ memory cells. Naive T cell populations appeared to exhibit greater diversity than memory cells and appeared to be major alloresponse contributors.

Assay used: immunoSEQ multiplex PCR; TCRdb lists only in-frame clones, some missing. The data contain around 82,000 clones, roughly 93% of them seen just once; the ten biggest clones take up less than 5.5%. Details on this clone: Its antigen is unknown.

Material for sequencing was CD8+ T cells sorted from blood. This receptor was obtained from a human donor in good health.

The CDR3 sequence is CASSPRQGYGYTF. CDR3 coding DNA: TGTGCCAGCAGTCCCCGACAGGGCTATGGCTACACCTTC. V gene TRBV27 combines with J gene TRBJ1-2; 7 bases map to TRBD1. The trim removed 5 bases at V and 4 bases at J, leaving 4 bases unmatched. CDR3 length: 13 amino acids. Germline V CDR1 and CDR2: MNHEY, SMNVEV (reference sequence).